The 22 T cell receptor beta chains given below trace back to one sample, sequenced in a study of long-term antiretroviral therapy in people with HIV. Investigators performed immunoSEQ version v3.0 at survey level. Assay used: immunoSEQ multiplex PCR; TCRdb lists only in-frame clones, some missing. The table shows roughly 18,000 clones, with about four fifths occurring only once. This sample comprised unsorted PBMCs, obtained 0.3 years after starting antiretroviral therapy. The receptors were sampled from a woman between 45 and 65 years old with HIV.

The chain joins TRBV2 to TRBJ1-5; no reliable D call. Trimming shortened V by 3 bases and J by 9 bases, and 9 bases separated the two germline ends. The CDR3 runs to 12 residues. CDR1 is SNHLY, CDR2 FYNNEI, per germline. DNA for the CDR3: TGTGCCAGCAGTGATGGGTATCGGCCCCAGCATTTT. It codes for CASSDGYRPQHF.

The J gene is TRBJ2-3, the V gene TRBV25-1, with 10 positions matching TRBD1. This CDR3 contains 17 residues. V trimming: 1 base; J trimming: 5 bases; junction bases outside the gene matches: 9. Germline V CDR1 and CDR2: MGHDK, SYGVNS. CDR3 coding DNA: TGTGCCAGCAGTGAATCATCTGGGGACAGGGGTGGAGATACGCAGTATTTT. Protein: CASSESSGDRGGDTQYF.

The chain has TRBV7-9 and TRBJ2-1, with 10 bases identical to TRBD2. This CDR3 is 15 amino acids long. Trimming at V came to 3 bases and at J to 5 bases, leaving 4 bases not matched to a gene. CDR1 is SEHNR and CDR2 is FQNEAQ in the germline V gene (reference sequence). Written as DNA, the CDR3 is TGTGCCAGCAGCTTTACTAGCGGGGCGAACAATGAGCAGTTCTTC. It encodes CASSFTSGANNEQFF.

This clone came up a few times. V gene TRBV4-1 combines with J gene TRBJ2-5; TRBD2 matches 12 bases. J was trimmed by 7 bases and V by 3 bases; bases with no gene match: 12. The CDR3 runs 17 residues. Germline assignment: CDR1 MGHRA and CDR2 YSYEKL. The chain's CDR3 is CASSQGTQLAGGATQYF. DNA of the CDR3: TGCGCCAGCAGCCAGGGAACCCAACTAGCGGGGGGTGCGACCCAGTACTTC.

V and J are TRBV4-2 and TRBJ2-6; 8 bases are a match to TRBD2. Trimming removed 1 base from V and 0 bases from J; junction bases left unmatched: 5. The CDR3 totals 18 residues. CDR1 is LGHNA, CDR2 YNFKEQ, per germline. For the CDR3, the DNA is TGTGCCAGCAGCCAAGGTGCGGGGGGTCCCTCTGGGGCCAACGTCCTGACTTTC. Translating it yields CASSQGAGGPSGANVLTF.

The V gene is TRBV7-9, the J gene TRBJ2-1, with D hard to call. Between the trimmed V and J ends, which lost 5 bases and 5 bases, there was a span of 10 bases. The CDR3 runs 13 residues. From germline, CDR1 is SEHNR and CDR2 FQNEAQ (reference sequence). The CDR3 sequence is CASSPSGNNEQFF. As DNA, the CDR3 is TGTGCCAGCAGCCCCTCAGGAAACAATGAGCAGTTCTTC.

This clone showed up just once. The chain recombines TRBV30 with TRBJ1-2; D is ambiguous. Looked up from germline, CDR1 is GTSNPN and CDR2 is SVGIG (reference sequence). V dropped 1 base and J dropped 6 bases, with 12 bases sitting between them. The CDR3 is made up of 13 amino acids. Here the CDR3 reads CAWSDLFWDGYTF. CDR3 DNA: TGTGCCTGGAGTGATTTATTTTGGGATGGCTACACCTTC.

CDR3 residues: CASSTGQGALPQHF. In DNA form, the CDR3 reads TGTGCCAGCAGCACCGGACAGGGGGCTCTGCCCCAGCATTTT. The chain joins TRBV5-5 to TRBJ1-5, with 11 nucleotides matching TRBD1. The J segment lost 9 bases and the V segment lost 4 bases, leaving 6 bases of the junction unmatched. The CDR3 consists of 14 residues. CDR1 and CDR2 (germline): SGHKS, YYEKEE (reference sequence).

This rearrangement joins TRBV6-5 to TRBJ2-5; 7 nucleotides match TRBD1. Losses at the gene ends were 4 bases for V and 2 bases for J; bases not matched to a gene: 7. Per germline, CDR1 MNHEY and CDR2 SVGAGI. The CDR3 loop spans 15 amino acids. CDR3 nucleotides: TGTGCCAGCAGTTTATACAGGGGCGATCAAGAGACCCAGTACTTC. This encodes CASSLYRGDQETQYF.

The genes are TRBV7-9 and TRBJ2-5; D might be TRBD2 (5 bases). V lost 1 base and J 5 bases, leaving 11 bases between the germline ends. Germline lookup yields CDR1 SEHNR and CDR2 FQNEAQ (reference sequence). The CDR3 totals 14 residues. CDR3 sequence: CASSLVGWRETQYF. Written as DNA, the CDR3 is TGTGCCAGCAGCTTAGTGGGTTGGAGGGAGACCCAGTACTTC.

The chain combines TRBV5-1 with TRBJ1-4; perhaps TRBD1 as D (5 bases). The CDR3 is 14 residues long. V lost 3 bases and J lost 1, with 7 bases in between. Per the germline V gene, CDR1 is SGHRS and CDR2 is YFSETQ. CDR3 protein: CASSSGGTNEKLFF. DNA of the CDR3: TGCGCCAGCAGCTCCGGGGGAACTAATGAAAAACTGTTTTTT. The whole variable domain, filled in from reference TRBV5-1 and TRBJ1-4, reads KAGVTQTPRYLIKTRGQQVTLSCSPISGHRSVSWYQQTPGQGLQFLFEYFSETQRNKGNFPGRFSGRQFSNSRSEMNVSTLELGDSALYLCASSSGGTNEKLFFGSGTQLSVL.

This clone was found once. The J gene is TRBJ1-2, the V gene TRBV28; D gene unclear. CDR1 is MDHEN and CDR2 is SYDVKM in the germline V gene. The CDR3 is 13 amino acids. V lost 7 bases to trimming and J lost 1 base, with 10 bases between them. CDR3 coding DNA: TGTGCCAGCACCCTGGGAATTAACTATGGCTACACCTTC. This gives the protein CASTLGINYGYTF.

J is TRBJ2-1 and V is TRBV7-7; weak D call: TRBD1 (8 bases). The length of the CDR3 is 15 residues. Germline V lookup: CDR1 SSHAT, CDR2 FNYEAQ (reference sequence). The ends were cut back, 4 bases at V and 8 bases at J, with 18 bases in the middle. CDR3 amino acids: CASSSTGAAGDEQFF. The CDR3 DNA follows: TGTGCCAGCAGCTCGACAGGGGCCGCGGGGGATGAGCAGTTCTTC.

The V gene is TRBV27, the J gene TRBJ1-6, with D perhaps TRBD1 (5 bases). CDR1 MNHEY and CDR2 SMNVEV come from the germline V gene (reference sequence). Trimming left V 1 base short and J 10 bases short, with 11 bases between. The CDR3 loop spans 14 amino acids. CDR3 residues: CASSLFGGGSPLHF. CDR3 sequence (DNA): TGTGCCAGCAGTTTATTCGGGGGTGGATCACCCCTCCACTTT.

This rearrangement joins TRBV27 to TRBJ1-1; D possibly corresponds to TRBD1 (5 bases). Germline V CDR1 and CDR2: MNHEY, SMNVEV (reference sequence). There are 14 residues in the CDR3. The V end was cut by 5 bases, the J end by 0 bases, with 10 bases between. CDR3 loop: CASSTGRMNTEAFF. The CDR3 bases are TGTGCCAGCAGTACAGGACGGATGAACACTGAAGCTTTCTTT.

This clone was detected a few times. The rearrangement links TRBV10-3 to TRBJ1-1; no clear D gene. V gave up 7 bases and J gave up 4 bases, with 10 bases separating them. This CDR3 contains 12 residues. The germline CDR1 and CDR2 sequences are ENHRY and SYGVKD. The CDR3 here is CAIMGAGTEAFF. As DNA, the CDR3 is TGTGCCATCATGGGTGCTGGCACTGAAGCTTTCTTT.

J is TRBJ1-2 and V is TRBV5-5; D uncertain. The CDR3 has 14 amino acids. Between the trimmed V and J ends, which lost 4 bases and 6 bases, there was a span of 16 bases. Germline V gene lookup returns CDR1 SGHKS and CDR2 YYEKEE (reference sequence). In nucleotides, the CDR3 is TGTGCCAGCAGCGCCCTCTCGGCTGGGCATGGCTACACCTTC. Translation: CASSALSAGHGYTF.

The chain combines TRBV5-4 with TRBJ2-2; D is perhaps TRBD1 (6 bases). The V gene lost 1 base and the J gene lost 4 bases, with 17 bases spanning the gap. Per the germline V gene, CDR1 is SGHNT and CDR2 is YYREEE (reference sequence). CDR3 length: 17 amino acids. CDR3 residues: CASSLPRTGSGTGELFF. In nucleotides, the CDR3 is TGTGCCAGCAGCTTGCCCCGAACAGGGTCCGGCACCGGGGAGCTGTTTTTT. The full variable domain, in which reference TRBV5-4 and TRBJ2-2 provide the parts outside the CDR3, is ETGVTQSPTHLIKTRGQQVTLRCSSQSGHNTVSWYQQALGQGPQFIFQYYREEENGRGNFPPRFSGLQFPNYSSELNVNALELDDSALYLCASSLPRTGSGTGELFFGEGSRLTVL.

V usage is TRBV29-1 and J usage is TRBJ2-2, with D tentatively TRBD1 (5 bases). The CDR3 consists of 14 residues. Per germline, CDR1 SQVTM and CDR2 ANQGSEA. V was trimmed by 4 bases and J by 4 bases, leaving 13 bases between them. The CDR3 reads CSVVQGESTGELFF. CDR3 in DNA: TGCAGCGTTGTTCAGGGTGAGAGCACCGGGGAGCTGTTTTTT.

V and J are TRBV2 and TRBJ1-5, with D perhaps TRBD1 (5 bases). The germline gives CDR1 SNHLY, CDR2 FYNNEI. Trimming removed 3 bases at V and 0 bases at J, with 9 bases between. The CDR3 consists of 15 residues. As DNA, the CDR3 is TGTGCCAGCAGTGAGAGGGGTTATAGCAATCAGCCCCAGCATTTT. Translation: CASSERGYSNQPQHF.

CDR3 nucleotides: TGCGCCAGCAGCTTGGCGGCAGGGCGCACAGATACGCAGTATTTT. It encodes CASSLAAGRTDTQYF. This chain joins TRBV5-1 and TRBJ2-3, with D possibly being TRBD1 (5 bases). V lost 0 bases to trimming and J lost 1 base, with 9 bases between them. Germline CDR1 SGHRS, CDR2 YFSETQ. This CDR3 is 15 amino acids long.

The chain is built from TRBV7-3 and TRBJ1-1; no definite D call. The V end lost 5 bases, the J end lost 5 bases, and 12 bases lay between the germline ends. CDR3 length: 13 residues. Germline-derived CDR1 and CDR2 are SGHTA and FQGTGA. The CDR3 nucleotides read TGTGCCAGCAGCCGGACGACTGGTACTGAAGCTTTCTTT. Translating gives CASSRTTGTEAFF.